The rows below give T cell receptor beta chains drawn from one sample of a study of identical twins. TCRdb re-analysed the 5' RACE reads in MiXCR, keeping a single row per CDR3 protein. The repertoire holds under 900,000 distinct CDR3 sequences, with about 18% as singletons. In addition, the sample was reused for a study of T cells expressing NK-cell markers.

Sequencing was carried out using PBMCs. The receptors originated from a woman aged 18-29 years in good health. Each CDR3 is given with its conserved first and last residue. A D gene is named only where the DNA matches it firmly. A clone size is listed for some rows: how often the clone was seen (once, few, many), or a class if it is expanded.

J gene | clone size | V gene | D gene | CDR3 DNA | CDR3 protein
TRBJ2-7 | many | TRBV5-1 | NA | TGCGCCAGCAGCTTGGAGGACAGAGCCGAGCAGTACTTC | CASSLEDRAEQYF
TRBJ2-3 | many | TRBV7-8 | NA | TGTGCCAGCAGCCGATACACAGATACGCAGTATTTT | CASSRYTDTQYF
TRBJ1-2 | NA | TRBV20-1 | NA | TGCAGTGCTAGAGAGACTGGGGTGGCCTATGGCTACACCTTC | CSARETGVAYGYTF
TRBJ1-6 | few | TRBV20-1 | NA | TGCAGTGCCGGGGAGGTATATAATTCACCCCTCCACTTT | CSAGEVYNSPLHF
TRBJ2-6 | NA | TRBV5-6 | TRBD1 | TGTGCCAGCAGCCGACTCGGGACAGGGATTTTTGGGGCCAACGTCCTGACTTTC | CASSRLGTGIFGANVLTF
TRBJ2-7 | few | TRBV10-3 | NA | TGTGCCATCAGTGCCGTTGGTGAAGCCTTTAGCTCCTACGAGCAGTACTTC | CAISAVGEAFSSYEQYF
TRBJ2-5 | NA | TRBV6-2/TRBV6-3 | NA | TGTGCCAGCAGACAGAACCAAGAGACCCAGTACTTC | CASRQNQETQYF
TRBJ2-1 | NA | TRBV20-1 | NA | TGCAGTGCTAGACCCAGGGGAGACGAGCAGTTCTTC | CSARPRGDEQFF
TRBJ2-7 | few | TRBV3-1 | NA | TGTGCCAGCAGCCAGAGGGGAGGCGGTTCCTACGAGCAGTACTTC | CASSQRGGGSYEQYF
TRBJ2-7 | few | TRBV5-1 | NA | TGCGCCAGCAGCCACGAGTCACAGGGAGCCTACGAGCAGTACTTC | CASSHESQGAYEQYF
TRBJ2-7 | NA | TRBV20-1 | TRBD2 | TGCAGTGCTAGGGTACGGCCCGGGAGGAGCGGGGTTTCCTACGAGCAGTACTTC | CSARVRPGRSGVSYEQYF
TRBJ1-1 | many | TRBV24-1 | NA | TGTGCCACCAGTGATGCAAGACTCCAGTCCGGTGAAGCTTTCTTT | CATSDARLQSGEAFF
TRBJ1-2 | NA | TRBV20-1 | NA | TGCAGTGCTAGACTCGCTGGTTGGACAGCAAGATACACCTTC | CSARLAGWTARYTF